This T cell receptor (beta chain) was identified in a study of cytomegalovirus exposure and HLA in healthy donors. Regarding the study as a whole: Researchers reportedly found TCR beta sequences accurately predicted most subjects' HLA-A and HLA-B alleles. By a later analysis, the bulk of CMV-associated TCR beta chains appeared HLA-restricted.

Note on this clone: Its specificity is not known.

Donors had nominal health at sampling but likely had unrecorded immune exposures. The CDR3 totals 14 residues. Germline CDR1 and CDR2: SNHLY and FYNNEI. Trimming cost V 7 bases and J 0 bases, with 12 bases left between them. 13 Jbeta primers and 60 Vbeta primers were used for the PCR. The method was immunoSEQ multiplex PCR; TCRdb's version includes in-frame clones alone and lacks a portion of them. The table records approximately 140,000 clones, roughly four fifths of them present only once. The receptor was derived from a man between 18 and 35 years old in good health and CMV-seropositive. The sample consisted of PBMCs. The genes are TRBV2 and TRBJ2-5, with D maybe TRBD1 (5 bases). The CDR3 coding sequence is TGTGCCAGCACTTTCACAGGCAACCAAGAGACCCAGTACTTC. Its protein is CASTFTGNQETQYF.